This T cell receptor (beta chain) was documented in a study of T cell changes during pregnancy in multiple sclerosis. Profiling relied on immunoSEQ multiplex PCR, and the TCRdb table lists in-frame clones only, not all of them. The table includes 75,000 to 95,000 clones, 93% detected once. V was trimmed by 8 bases and J by 0 bases, leaving 10 bases between them. CDR3 length equals 13 residues. Germline V CDR1 and CDR2: MNHEY, SMNVEV (reference sequence). This receptor was obtained from a female donor with multiple sclerosis, enrolled in a pregnancy study. Sequenced here: peripheral blood, sampled in the second trimester of pregnancy. The rearrangement uses TRBV27 and TRBJ1-1, with D hard to call. CDR3 residues: CASCRGMNTEAFF. The CDR3 DNA sequence: TGTGCCAGCTGTCGGGGAATGAACACTGAAGCTTTCTTT.